Each of the 25 T cell receptor beta chains below was sequenced from the same sample in a study of CD8 T cells in Susac syndrome. With random hexamers, about 0.5 to 1 ug RNA was reverse transcribed. TCRdb reprocessed the immunoSEQ multiplex PCR reads via MiXCR and lists one record per CDR3 protein. The sample contains roughly 150,000 distinct CDR3 sequences, roughly 95% of which appear only once. Sequencing used CD4+ T cells from PBMCs. Receptor source: a human donor with Susac syndrome.

The chain combines TRBV12-3 or TRBV12-4 with TRBJ1-1; maybe TRBD1 (5 bases). Between the trimmed V and J ends, which lost 6 bases and 0 bases, there was a span of 14 bases. The CDR3 spans 15 residues. CDR3 bases: TGTGCCAGCAGCGAGTGGCAGGGCCTGAACACTGAAGCTTTCTTT. This translates into CASSEWQGLNTEAFF.

The chain recombines TRBV12-3 or TRBV12-4 with TRBJ2-6; 12 bases fit TRBD2. Trimming cost V 5 bases and J 0 bases; bases outside gene matches: 5. CDR3 length equals 18 residues. This CDR3 reads CASSATSGGSSGANVLTF. In DNA form, the CDR3 reads TGTGCCAGCAGTGCGACTAGCGGGGGCTCCTCTGGGGCCAACGTCCTGACTTTC.

The table lists this clonotype with a count of one. The chain has TRBV18 and TRBJ2-5; TRBD1 might be the D (6 bases). Between the trimmed V and J ends, which lost 3 bases and 7 bases, there was a span of 12 bases. The CDR3 runs to 13 residues. Germline V gene lookup returns CDR1 KGHSH and CDR2 LQKENI. The CDR3 region has the DNA TGTGCCAGCTCACCCGACAGGTTGGGGACCCAGTACTTC. It yields the protein CASSPDRLGTQYF.

The chain joins TRBV29-1 to TRBJ1-3; D uncertain. There are 13 residues in the CDR3. The V and J ends lost 4 bases and 0 bases respectively, with 7 bases between them. Germline CDR1 and CDR2: SQVTM and ANQGSEA. CDR3 protein: CSVASNSGNTIYF. The DNA for the CDR3 is TGCAGCGTTGCCTCTAACTCTGGAAACACCATATATTTT.

This clonotype was counted a single time. The V and J genes are TRBV7-2 and TRBJ2-4; D is perhaps TRBD2 (6 bases). The V gene's germline CDR1 is SGHTA and CDR2 FQGNSA. The CDR3 is 12 amino acids. Trimming cost V 6 bases and J 11 bases, with 14 bases left between them. CDR3 coding DNA: TGTGCCAGCAGTCCAGCGGGCGTGGTTCAGTACTTC. This gives the protein CASSPAGVVQYF.

This clonotype showed up just once. The J gene is TRBJ2-5, the V gene TRBV5-4; 9 bases fit TRBD1. V shed 7 bases, J shed 1 base, and the junction held 8 bases outside the gene matches. The germline V gene encodes CDR1 SGHNT and CDR2 YYREEE (reference sequence). The CDR3 runs 15 residues. The chain's CDR3 is CASSRTGDPQETQYF. The CDR3 DNA sequence: TGTGCCAGCTCACGGACAGGGGATCCCCAAGAGACCCAGTACTTC.

This clonotype was recorded once. This chain joins TRBV20-1 and TRBJ2-5; D possibly corresponds to TRBD1 (6 bases). There are 15 residues in the CDR3. Germline V gene lookup returns CDR1 DFQATT and CDR2 SNEGSKA (reference sequence). V dropped 7 bases and J dropped 1 base, with 19 bases sitting between them. CDR3 nucleotides: TGCAGTGGGACAGCTAAGGGCGTGACCCAAGAGACCCAGTACTTC. The encoded protein is CSGTAKGVTQETQYF.

The chain recombines TRBV29-1 with TRBJ1-1; TRBD1 is a possible D gene (5 bases). Germline CDR1 reads SQVTM; CDR2 reads ANQGSEA. V gave up 7 bases and J gave up 1 base, with 10 bases separating them. This CDR3 has 12 amino acids. The CDR3 loop is CSARVGNTEAFF. In DNA form, the CDR3 reads TGCAGCGCCAGGGTGGGGAACACTGAAGCTTTCTTT.

Here the CDR3 DNA reads TGCGCCAGCAGCTTGGGTGGCAGCATGAACACTGAAGCTTTCTTT. This encodes CASSLGGSMNTEAFF. The chain employs TRBV5-1 and TRBJ1-1, with D hard to call. This CDR3 spans 15 amino acids. Trimming shortened V by 0 bases and J by 0 bases, and 9 bases separated the two germline ends. CDR1 is SGHRS and CDR2 is YFSETQ in the germline V gene.

The J gene is TRBJ1-2, the V gene TRBV12-3 or TRBV12-4; D is unclear. With 6 bases removed from V and 2 bases from J, the gap between germline ends came to 13 bases. This CDR3 comprises 14 residues. The CDR3 is CASSPGRQNYGYTF. As DNA, the CDR3 is TGTGCCAGCAGCCCTGGTAGGCAGAACTATGGCTACACCTTC.

The V and J genes are TRBV29-1 and TRBJ2-5, with a tentative D call TRBD1 (5 bases). The CDR3 extends over 15 amino acids. Trimming took off 5 bases at V and 2 bases at J, with 18 bases between the two ends. From germline, CDR1 is SQVTM and CDR2 ANQGSEA. In DNA form, the CDR3 reads TGCAGCGTTAAACGGACATACTCCCGACAAGAGACCCAGTACTTC. Its protein is CSVKRTYSRQETQYF.

The chain has TRBV20-1 and TRBJ1-5, with D tentatively TRBD1 (5 bases). V was clipped by 6 bases and J by 6 bases, with 24 bases between them. In germline, CDR1 is DFQATT, CDR2 SNEGSKA (reference sequence). The length of the CDR3 is 16 residues. In DNA, the CDR3 is TGCAGTGCAAAGACAAGGAAAGAATCGGGGGGTCAGCCCCAGCATTTT. Translating gives CSAKTRKESGGQPQHF.

The chain uses TRBV12-3 or TRBV12-4 and TRBJ1-3; 7 bases are shared with TRBD1. The V segment lost 10 bases and the J segment 4 bases; nucleotides outside the gene matches: 7. The CDR3 extends over 13 amino acids. The CDR3 DNA sequence: TGTGCCAACGGTGGGACAGACGGAAACACCATATATTTT. Its protein product is CANGGTDGNTIYF.

J is TRBJ2-7 and V is TRBV4-2; 9 bases are a match to TRBD1. Trimming at V came to 0 bases and at J to 6 bases, leaving 9 bases not matched to a gene. Germline assignment: CDR1 LGHNA and CDR2 YNFKEQ. The CDR3 has 16 amino acids. The CDR3 DNA follows: TGTGCCAGCAGCCAAGAATTACAGGGGGCGTATTCCGAGCAGTACTTC. Translated: CASSQELQGAYSEQYF.

V and J are TRBV29-1 and TRBJ1-6; 10 nucleotides match TRBD1. Unmatched junction bases numbered 3, after V lost 6 bases and J lost 7 bases. CDR3 size: 13 residues. Germline V gives CDR1 SQVTM, CDR2 ANQGSEA. The CDR3 is CSVGQGSNSPLHF. The CDR3 nucleotides are TGCAGCGTGGGACAGGGGTCGAATTCACCCCTCCACTTT. The full variable domain, rest sourced from reference TRBV29-1 and TRBJ1-6, is SAVISQKPSRDICQRGTSLTIQCQVDSQVTMMFWYRQQPGQSLTLIATANQGSEATYESGFVIDKFPISRPNLTFSTLTVSNMSPEDSSIYLCSVGQGSNSPLHFGNGTRLTVT.

The V and J genes are TRBV20-1 and TRBJ2-1; D might be TRBD1 (7 bases). This CDR3 has 15 amino acids. V was clipped by 6 bases and J by 7 bases, with 22 bases between them. Germline V gives CDR1 DFQATT, CDR2 SNEGSKA (reference sequence). The CDR3 sequence is CSAPRRDSQGNEQFF. CDR3 sequence (DNA): TGCAGTGCCCCGAGGAGGGACAGCCAGGGTAATGAGCAGTTCTTC.

This clonotype has a single count. The V gene is TRBV7-3, the J gene TRBJ2-3, with a possible D match to TRBD2 (6 bases). CDR1 is SGHTA, CDR2 FQGTGA, per germline. The CDR3 has 15 amino acids. Trimming took 5 bases from V and 4 from J, leaving 16 bases between them. The CDR3 here is CASSPGTPNADTQYF. Here the CDR3 DNA reads TGTGCCAGCAGCCCCGGGACTCCGAACGCAGATACGCAGTATTTT.

This chain links TRBV5-1 with TRBJ2-1; the match to TRBD1 covers 9 bases. Per the germline V gene, CDR1 is SGHRS and CDR2 is YFSETQ. CDR3 length equals 14 residues. With V trimmed by 4 bases and J by 5 bases, 4 bases remained unmatched. The CDR3 region has the DNA TGCGCCAGCAGCAGGGGACAGGGTGACAATGAGCAGTTCTTC. The encoded protein is CASSRGQGDNEQFF. Together with reference TRBV5-1 and TRBJ2-1, the CDR3 gives the full variable domain: KAGVTQTPRYLIKTRGQQVTLSCSPISGHRSVSWYQQTPGQGLQFLFEYFSETQRNKGNFPGRFSGRQFSNSRSEMNVSTLELGDSALYLCASSRGQGDNEQFFGPGTRLTVL.

The chain recombines TRBV27 with TRBJ2-6; possible D gene TRBD1, 5 bases. V lost 5 bases, J lost 4 bases, and 12 bases lay in between. CDR3 length: 15 residues. The germline CDR1 and CDR2 sequences are MNHEY and SMNVEV (reference sequence). This CDR3 is CASSPLGEGANVLTF. CDR3 bases: TGTGCCAGCAGTCCTCTAGGGGAAGGGGCCAACGTCCTGACTTTC.

The genes are TRBV9 and TRBJ1-1; perhaps TRBD1 as D (6 bases). The CDR3 runs 14 residues. V lost 3 bases to trimming and J lost 0 bases, with 9 bases between them. Germline CDR1 is SGDLS and CDR2 is YYNGEE. The CDR3: CASSARQVNTEAFF. The CDR3 region has the DNA TGTGCCAGCAGCGCGAGACAGGTGAACACTGAAGCTTTCTTT.

The chain links TRBV13 to TRBJ2-7; 8 positions agree with TRBD1. This CDR3 is 15 amino acids long. The germline gives CDR1 PRHDT, CDR2 FYEKMQ (reference sequence). Trimming took 5 bases from V and 2 from J; bases not matched to a gene: 8. CDR3 residues: CASSLRGLGTYEQYF. CDR3 nucleotide sequence: TGTGCCAGCAGCCTCAGGGGGCTGGGGACCTACGAGCAGTACTTC.

This chain joins TRBV5-1 and TRBJ1-4; 8 bases are a match to TRBD1. CDR3 length equals 16 residues. Germline V gene sequence: CDR1 SGHRS, CDR2 YFSETQ. After removal of 3 bases from V and 9 bases from J, the junction contained 13 bases not matched to a gene. This CDR3 is CASSYQGGQEGQKLFF. The CDR3 DNA is TGCGCCAGCAGCTATCAGGGGGGACAGGAAGGACAAAAACTGTTTTTT.

The chain links TRBV29-1 to TRBJ2-1; possibly TRBD1 for D (6 bases). V was cut by 1 base and J by 7 bases, with 17 bases left in between. CDR1 and CDR2 (germline): SQVTM, ANQGSEA. The CDR3 loop spans 15 amino acids. Here the CDR3 DNA reads TGCAGCGTTGAAGGTTGGGCAGGGGCAAGGAATGAGCAGTTCTTC. Its protein is CSVEGWAGARNEQFF.

This clonotype appeared a few times. The chain employs TRBV14 and TRBJ2-1; D ambiguous. Germline V gene lookup returns CDR1 SGHDN and CDR2 FVKESK. V lost 0 bases and J 8 bases, leaving 8 bases between the germline ends. The CDR3 is 13 amino acids. In DNA form, the CDR3 reads TGTGCCAGCAGCCAAGATCTAGTCGATGAGCAGTTCTTC. Protein product: CASSQDLVDEQFF.

The CDR3 nucleotides are TGTGCCACCAGCAGAGATGTAGGCGGGGGGTACAATGAGCAGTTCTTC. This codes for CATSRDVGGGYNEQFF. This chain connects TRBV15 to TRBJ2-1; 8 bases are shared with TRBD2. The CDR3 length is 16 residues. Germline loops: CDR1 LNHNV, CDR2 YYDKDF (reference sequence). With V trimmed by 0 bases and J by 4 bases, 5 bases remained unmatched. Complete variable domain (other parts from reference TRBV15 and TRBJ2-1): DAMVIQNPRYQVTQFGKPVTLSCSQTLNHNVMYWYQQKSSQAPKLLFHYYDKDFNNEADTPDNFQSRRPNTSFCFLDIRSPGLGDTAMYLCATSRDVGGGYNEQFFGPGTRLTVL.